This T cell receptor beta chain originates from a study of blood T cell repertoires in COVID-19. Study background: COVID-19 samples, acute and convalescent, were from the United States, Italy and Spain.

In the original workflow: It was from reference gene primer amplification that nucleated cell counts were estimated. The protocol was immunoSEQ multiplex PCR, while the TCRdb copy is restricted to in-frame clones and leaves out a portion. V and J calls and clone size come straight from that table; D and trimming were deduced from the DNA. Of hundreds of thousands of clones listed, about 88% were seen once; the top ten hold more than 1%. Germline V CDR1 and CDR2: MDHEN, SYDVKM. The CDR3 length is 13 residues. V lost 6 bases and J lost 4, with 11 bases in between. Input material: PBMCs or T cells enriched from blood (not recorded which). The source of this sequence is a woman in her twenties or thirties who had recovered from COVID-19. The chain has TRBV28 and TRBJ2-3; possible D gene TRBD1, 6 bases. CDR3 in DNA: TGTGCCAGCAGATTAACAGGGTCAGATACGCAGTATTTT. Encoded protein: CASRLTGSDTQYF.